This entry concerns a single T cell receptor (beta chain). The antigen is unknown. Assay used: immunoSEQ multiplex PCR; TCRdb lists only in-frame clones, some missing. The sample has around 94,000 clones, around nine tenths seen once. CDR3 length: 14 residues. Trimming stripped 9 bases from V and 3 bases from J, with 12 bases between. CDR1 is SNHLY, CDR2 FYNNEI, per germline. The data belong to a study of OX40 agonist ivuxolimab in advanced cancers. Whole-study findings and limits: Partial responders receiving 0.1-3.0 mg/kg showed among the lowest clonal expansion.

The receptor's source is an adult with an advanced solid tumor such as melanoma, head and neck, liver or kidney cancer. This chain joins TRBV2 and TRBJ1-6; D is undetermined. Sequencing was performed on CD4+ or CD8+ T cells sorted from blood, taken in a trial of the OX40 agonist ivuxolimab. The CDR3 here is CASRTVDYNSPLHF. DNA of the CDR3: TGTGCCAGTCGTACGGTCGACTATAATTCACCCCTCCACTTT.